This T cell receptor beta chain was identified during a study of blood T cell repertoires in COVID-19. About the study: Whether acute or convalescent, the COVID-19 samples came from the United States, Italy and Spain.

Germline CDR1 MDHEN, CDR2 SYDVKM. V shed 6 bases, J shed 7 bases, and the junction held 6 bases outside the gene matches. This CDR3 region has 14 residues. The method was immunoSEQ multiplex PCR; TCRdb's version includes in-frame clones alone and lacks a portion of them. The sample lists about 250,000 clones, 88% occurring once. The chain links TRBV28 to TRBJ1-4, with TRBD1 matching over 9 bases. This clonotype originated in a woman in her 50s who had recovered from COVID-19. Sequencing used PBMCs or T cells enriched from blood (not recorded which). The CDR3 loop is CASRKQGAAEKLFF. The CDR3 DNA follows: TGTGCCAGCAGGAAACAGGGGGCGGCTGAAAAACTGTTTTTT.